The sequence of this T cell receptor beta chain was determined in a study of radiotherapy plus CTLA-4 blockade in lung cancer. Across the whole study: Disease control was seen in about 30% of patients, objective responses in approximately 20%.

Treatment of patients with chemo-refractory metastatic non-small-cell lung cancer consisted of focal radiation plus CTLA-4 blockade with ipilimumab. The CDR3 is 13 amino acids. Germline CDR1 reads SNHLY; CDR2 reads FYNNEI. The ends were cut back, 10 bases at V and 5 bases at J, with 16 bases in the middle. Assay: immunoSEQ multiplex PCR; the TCRdb copy retains only in-frame clones and omits some. The sample includes about 87,000 clones, around nine tenths of them seen just once. Note on this clone: Its target is unknown.

General observations from the study: Strongest reported response predictors: early blood clone changes and post-radiation interferon-beta.

Sequencing used peripheral blood, obtained from a patient treated with radiotherapy plus ipilimumab. The chain links TRBV2 to TRBJ2-3; a weak D match, TRBD2 (6 bases). This clonotype was sampled from a human donor with non-small cell lung cancer that progressed on radiotherapy plus ipilimumab. The CDR3 loop reads CATQVGGLDTQYF. In DNA form, the CDR3 reads TGTGCCACTCAGGTGGGGGGTTTAGATACGCAGTATTTT.